The TCR beta chain described here comes from a study of blood T cells in healthy people across ages. For the second PCR, which ran for roughly 7 to 11 cycles, a sample-barcoded 5' primer and a J-beta primer mix were used. Each cDNA molecule was tagged by a template-switch adaptor with 12 random nucleotides. TCRdb used MiXCR to reprocess the 5' RACE reads, holding one entry per CDR3 protein. The sample includes about 1,500,000 distinct CDR3 sequences, roughly 27% of them seen just once. At least ten counts were recorded for this clonotype. Unmatched junction bases numbered 4, after V lost 1 base and J lost 6 bases. The V gene's germline CDR1 is SGDLS and CDR2 YYNGEE. The CDR3 has 14 residues.

The chain links TRBV9 to TRBJ2-7; 10 bases are shared with TRBD1. What was sequenced was blood. This TCR was recovered from a woman between 25 and 40 years old in good health. The CDR3 nucleotides read TGTGCCAGCAGCGTAAGATGGGACAGGGGCGAGCAGTACTTC. Its protein product is CASSVRWDRGEQYF.